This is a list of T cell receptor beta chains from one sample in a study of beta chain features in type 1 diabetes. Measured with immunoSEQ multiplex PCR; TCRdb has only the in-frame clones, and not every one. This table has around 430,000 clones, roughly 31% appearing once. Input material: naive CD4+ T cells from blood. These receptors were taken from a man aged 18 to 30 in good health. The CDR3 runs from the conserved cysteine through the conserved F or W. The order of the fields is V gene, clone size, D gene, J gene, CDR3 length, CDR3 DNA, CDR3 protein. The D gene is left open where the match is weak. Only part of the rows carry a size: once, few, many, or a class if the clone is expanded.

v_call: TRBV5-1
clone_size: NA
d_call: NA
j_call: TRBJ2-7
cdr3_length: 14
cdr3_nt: TGCGCCAGCAGCTCGGAAGCGTCTTCCTACGAGCAGTACTTC
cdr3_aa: CASSSEASSYEQYF

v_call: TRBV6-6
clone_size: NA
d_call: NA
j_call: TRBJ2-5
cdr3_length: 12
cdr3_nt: TGTGCCAGCAGTTACCCCGGAGAGACCCAGTACTTC
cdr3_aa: CASSYPGETQYF

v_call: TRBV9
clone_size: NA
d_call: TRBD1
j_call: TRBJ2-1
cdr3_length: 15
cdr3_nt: TGTGCCAGCAGCCAAGAGGGACAGGGCGACAATGAGCAGTTCTTC
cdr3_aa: CASSQEGQGDNEQFF

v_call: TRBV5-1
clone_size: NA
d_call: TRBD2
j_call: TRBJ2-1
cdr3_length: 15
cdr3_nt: TGCGCCAGCAGCCCGGGACTAGCGGACTACAATGAGCAGTTCTTC
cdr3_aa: CASSPGLADYNEQFF

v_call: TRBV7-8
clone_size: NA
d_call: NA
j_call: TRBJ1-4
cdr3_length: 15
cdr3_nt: TGTGCCAGCAGCTTAGATCAGCAGTTTAATGAAAAACTGTTTTTT
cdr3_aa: CASSLDQQFNEKLFF

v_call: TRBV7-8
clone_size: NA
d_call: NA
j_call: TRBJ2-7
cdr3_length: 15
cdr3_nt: TGTGCCAGCAGCTTCCCGGGGGGCCGGGAATACGAGCAGTACTTC
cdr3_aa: CASSFPGGREYEQYF

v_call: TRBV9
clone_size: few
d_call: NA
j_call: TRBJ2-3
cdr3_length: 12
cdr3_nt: TGTGCCAGCAGCGTCGCGGGAGATACGCAGTATTTT
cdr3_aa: CASSVAGDTQYF

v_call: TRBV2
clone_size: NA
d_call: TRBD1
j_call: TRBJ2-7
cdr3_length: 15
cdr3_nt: TGTGCCAGCAGTGAACAGGGGGCCAGCTCCTACGAGCAGTACTTC
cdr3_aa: CASSEQGASSYEQYF

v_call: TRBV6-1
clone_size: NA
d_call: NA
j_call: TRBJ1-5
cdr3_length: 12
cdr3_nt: TGTGCCGGGGGACTGAGCAATCAGCCCCAGCATTTT
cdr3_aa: CAGGLSNQPQHF

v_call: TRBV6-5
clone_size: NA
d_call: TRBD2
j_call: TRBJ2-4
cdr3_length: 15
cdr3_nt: TGTGCCAGCAGTTCCGGACTAGCGGGAAGGAACATTCAGTACTTC
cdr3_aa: CASSSGLAGRNIQYF

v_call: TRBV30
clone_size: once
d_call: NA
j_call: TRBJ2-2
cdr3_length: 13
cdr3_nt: TGTGCCTGGAACCTAGCAGACACCGGGGAGCTGTTTTTT
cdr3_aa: CAWNLADTGELFF

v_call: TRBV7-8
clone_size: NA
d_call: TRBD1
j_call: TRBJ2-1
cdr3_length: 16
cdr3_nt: TGTGCCAGCAGCGCCTACCGGGACAGGGACTACAATGAGCAGTTCTTC
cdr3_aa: CASSAYRDRDYNEQFF

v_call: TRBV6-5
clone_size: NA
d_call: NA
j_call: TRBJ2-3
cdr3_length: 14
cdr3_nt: TGTGCCAGCAGTTACTTGCGCAGCACAGATACGCAGTATTTT
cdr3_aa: CASSYLRSTDTQYF

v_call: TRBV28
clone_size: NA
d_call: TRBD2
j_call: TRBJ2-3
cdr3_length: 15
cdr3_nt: TGTGCCAGCAGTGGCGGGGGGGAGGGCCCCGATACGCAGTATTTT
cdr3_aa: CASSGGGEGPDTQYF

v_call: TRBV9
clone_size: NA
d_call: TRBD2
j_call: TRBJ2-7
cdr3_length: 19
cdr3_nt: TGTGCCAGCAGCGCCCCTCGACTAGCGGGAGAGGCCAATTGGGACGAGCAGTACTTC
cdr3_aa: CASSAPRLAGEANWDEQYF

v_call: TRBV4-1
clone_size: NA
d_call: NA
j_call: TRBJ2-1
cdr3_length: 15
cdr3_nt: TGCGCCAGCAGCCAAGGCCAGCTTAGGCTCAATGAGCAGTTCTTC
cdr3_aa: CASSQGQLRLNEQFF

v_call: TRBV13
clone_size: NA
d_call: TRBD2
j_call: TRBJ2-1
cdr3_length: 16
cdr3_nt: TGTGCCAGCAGCGAGGGACTAGCGGACGCCTACAATGAGCAGTTCTTC
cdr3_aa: CASSEGLADAYNEQFF

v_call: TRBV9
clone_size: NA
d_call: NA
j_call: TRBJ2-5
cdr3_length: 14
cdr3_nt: TGTGCCAGCAGCGTAGGCGGGTACCAAGAGACCCAGTACTTC
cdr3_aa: CASSVGGYQETQYF

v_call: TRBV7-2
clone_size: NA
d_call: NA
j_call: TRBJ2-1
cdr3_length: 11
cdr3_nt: TGTGCCAGCAGCTTACTAGGTGAGCAGTTCTTC
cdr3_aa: CASSLLGEQFF

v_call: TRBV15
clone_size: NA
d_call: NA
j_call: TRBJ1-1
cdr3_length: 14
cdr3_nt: TGTGCCACCAGCGGCCACGGGTTAAACACTGAAGCTTTCTTT
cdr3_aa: CATSGHGLNTEAFF

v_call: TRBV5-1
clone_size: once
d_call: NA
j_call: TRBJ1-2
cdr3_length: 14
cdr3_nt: TGCGCCAGCAGCTTGGAACCCCACCGCTATGGCTACACCTTC
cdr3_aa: CASSLEPHRYGYTF

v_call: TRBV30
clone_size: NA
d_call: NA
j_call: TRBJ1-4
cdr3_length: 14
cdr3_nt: TGTGCCTGGGCGACGGACCTCTTAGACGAAAAACTGTTTTTT
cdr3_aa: CAWATDLLDEKLFF